Following are 22 T cell receptor beta chains from one sample sequenced in a study of chemoradiotherapy in HPV16-positive cancers. Only in-frame clones appear in the TCRdb table, and some are missing; sequencing was by immunoSEQ multiplex PCR. This table has thousands of clones, around 76% appearing once. This sample was obtained from a patient who underwent chemoradiotherapy. These TCRs come from a human donor with HPV-associated anogenital cancer.

The chain uses TRBV7-9 and TRBJ2-2; D is undetermined. This CDR3 comprises 14 residues. V dropped 2 bases and J dropped 3 bases, with 7 bases sitting between them. Germline CDR1 reads SEHNR; CDR2 reads FQNEAQ (reference sequence). CDR3 sequence reads: CASSLRAYTGELFF. CDR3 nucleotides: TGTGCCAGCAGCTTACGAGCATACACCGGGGAGCTGTTTTTT.

V gene TRBV12-5 combines with J gene TRBJ2-1; no clear D gene. The CDR3 covers 16 residues. Per germline, CDR1 LGHNT and CDR2 FRNRAP. Between the trimmed V and J ends, which lost 2 bases and 7 bases, there was a span of 18 bases. The DNA of the CDR3 is TGTGCTAGTGGTTTGACCCAACCGGGCCTGGGGAATGAGCAGTTCTTC. Protein product: CASGLTQPGLGNEQFF. The full variable domain, completed using reference TRBV12-5 and TRBJ2-1, is DARVTQTPRHKVTEMGQEVTMRCQPILGHNTVFWYRQTMMQGLELLAYFRNRAPLDDSGMPKDRFSAEMPDATLATLKIQPSEPRDSAVYFCASGLTQPGLGNEQFFGPGTRLTVL.

This clone was seen more than once but under ten times. The chain joins TRBV4-2 to TRBJ1-3; no firm D call. The germline gives CDR1 LGHNA, CDR2 YNFKEQ. This CDR3 comprises 16 residues. Trimming pared 7 bases from V and 0 bases from J, leaving 16 bases between. The DNA for the CDR3 is TGTGCCAGCACCCCAAACGTCGGAAACTCTGGAAACACCATATATTTT. It yields the protein CASTPNVGNSGNTIYF.

The chain is built from TRBV5-4 and TRBJ2-5; D could derive from TRBD1 or TRBD2 (5 bases each). This CDR3 contains 14 residues. Germline V lookup: CDR1 SGHNT, CDR2 YYREEE (reference sequence). V lost 0 bases and J 5 bases, leaving 11 bases between the germline ends. CDR3 DNA: TGTGCCAGCAGCTTGGGGGGGACCCCGGAGACCCAGTACTTC. Encoded protein: CASSLGGTPETQYF.

The chain uses TRBV11-2 and TRBJ2-1; TRBD2 agrees at 15 bases. Per germline, CDR1 SGHAT and CDR2 FQNNGV. Trimming cost V 3 bases and J 7 bases; bases outside gene matches: 4. The CDR3 runs to 16 residues. The DNA of the CDR3 is TGTGCCAGCAGCTTTCCGGGACTAGCGGGGGGAAATGAGCAGTTCTTC. Translating it yields CASSFPGLAGGNEQFF.

This clone was picked up a small number of times. The chain carries TRBV7-9 and TRBJ2-5; 11 nucleotides agree with TRBD2. The V gene end was trimmed by 7 bases and the J gene end by 5 bases; junction bases not matched to a gene: 12. Germline CDR1 and CDR2: SEHNR and FQNEAQ (reference sequence). The CDR3 covers 16 residues. CDR3 residues: CASTVTGTSGSETQYF. The CDR3 DNA follows: TGTGCCAGCACCGTCACCGGGACTAGCGGATCCGAGACCCAGTACTTC.

CDR3 amino acids: CASSFTGQGRNTIYF. DNA for the CDR3: TGTGCCAGCAGCTTTACCGGACAGGGGAGAAACACCATATATTTT. The chain employs TRBV5-5 and TRBJ1-3, with 9 nucleotides matching TRBD1. V shed 2 bases and J 5 bases; nucleotides not matched to a gene: 5. The CDR3 extends over 15 amino acids. In germline, CDR1 is SGHKS, CDR2 YYEKEE (reference sequence).

The rearrangement uses TRBV7-9 and TRBJ2-1; 15 bases line up with TRBD2. The CDR3 loop spans 17 amino acids. Germline trimming cut 5 bases from V and 7 bases from J; bases unmatched to any gene: 9. Germline lookup yields CDR1 SEHNR and CDR2 FQNEAQ (reference sequence). CDR3 sequence: CASSPQGTSGRRNEQFF. CDR3 coding DNA: TGTGCCAGCAGCCCCCAGGGGACTAGCGGGAGGAGAAATGAGCAGTTCTTC.

The chain recombines TRBV7-9 with TRBJ1-5, with 7 nucleotides matching TRBD1. Trimming at V came to 1 base and at J to 6 bases, leaving 3 bases not matched to a gene. CDR3 length: 14 residues. Germline V lookup: CDR1 SEHNR, CDR2 FQNEAQ (reference sequence). The CDR3 reads CASSLDTGAQPQHF. The CDR3 nucleotides are TGTGCCAGCAGCTTAGACACAGGGGCTCAGCCCCAGCATTTT.

This clone was picked up a small number of times. V is TRBV5-6 and J is TRBJ2-1; D call uncertain. V lost 4 bases and J 4 bases, leaving 9 bases between the germline ends. The CDR3 spans 13 residues. Germline-derived CDR1 and CDR2 are SGHDT and YYEEEE. In DNA form, the CDR3 reads TGTGCCAGCAGCCAGGCCCTATACAATGAGCAGTTCTTC. This sequence encodes CASSQALYNEQFF.

This chain links TRBV7-6 with TRBJ1-1; D gene uncertain. Trimming left V 3 bases short and J 4 bases short, with 12 bases between. The CDR3 extends over 14 amino acids. The germline gives CDR1 SGHVS, CDR2 FNYEAQ. The CDR3, as DNA: TGTGCCAGCAGCTTGACCCTAAGGGTCACTGAAGCTTTCTTT. Protein sequence: CASSLTLRVTEAFF. The full variable domain, in which reference TRBV7-6 and TRBJ1-1 provide the parts outside the CDR3, is GAGVSQSPRYKVTKRGQDVALRCDPISGHVSLYWYRQALGQGPEFLTYFNYEAQQDKSGLPNDRFSAERPEGSISTLTIQRTEQRDSAMYRCASSLTLRVTEAFFGQGTRLTVV.

The chain uses TRBV27 and TRBJ2-1; 13 nucleotides agree with TRBD2. V lost 0 bases, J lost 2 bases, and 13 bases stayed unmatched. Germline V gene sequence: CDR1 MNHEY, CDR2 SMNVEV (reference sequence). CDR3 size: 21 residues. The CDR3 bases are TGTGCCAGCAGTTTATCGGCACCGGGACTAGCGGGACCACCTACCTACAATGAGCAGTTCTTC. Amino acids: CASSLSAPGLAGPPTYNEQFF.

The table lists this clone with a few counts. J is TRBJ2-5 and V is TRBV7-9; D possibly corresponds to TRBD2 (6 bases). Germline CDR1 is SEHNR and CDR2 is FQNEAQ (reference sequence). The CDR3 runs 14 residues. V lost 1 base and J 6 bases, leaving 12 bases between the germline ends. This chain's CDR3 is CASSLVPGRQTQYF. CDR3 DNA: TGTGCCAGCAGCTTAGTTCCAGGGAGGCAGACCCAGTACTTC.

V and J are TRBV2 and TRBJ2-2, with TRBD1 identical over 7 bases. This CDR3 is 13 amino acids long. Germline trimming cut 6 bases from V and 6 bases from J; bases unmatched to any gene: 4. CDR1 and CDR2 (germline): SNHLY, FYNNEI. CDR3 nucleotides: TGTGCCAGCAGCGAGACAGGGTCCGGGGAGCTGTTTTTT. Amino acid sequence: CASSETGSGELFF. Based on the CDR3 plus reference TRBV2 and TRBJ2-2, the full variable domain is EPEVTQTPSHQVTQMGQEVILRCVPISNHLYFYWYRQILGQKVEFLVSFYNNEISEKSEIFDDQFSVERPDGSNFTLKIRSTKLEDSAMYFCASSETGSGELFFGEGSRLTVL.

CDR3 DNA sequence: TGTGCCAGCGGCTGGGGGCTGGAGACTGAAGCTTTCTTT. The encoded protein is CASGWGLETEAFF. The chain combines TRBV11-2 with TRBJ1-1, with D perhaps TRBD1 (6 bases). Between the trimmed V and J ends, which lost 8 bases and 5 bases, there was a span of 15 bases. The length of the CDR3 is 13 residues. Germline V gene data show CDR1 as SGHAT and CDR2 as FQNNGV.

This clone was seen only once. The rearrangement joins TRBV7-2 to TRBJ2-3; 8 positions agree with TRBD2. CDR3 length: 15 residues. Trimming took 1 base from V and 14 from J; bases not matched to a gene: 14. The germline V gene encodes CDR1 SGHTA and CDR2 FQGNSA. CDR3 protein: CASSLGPERGGRGYF. CDR3 DNA sequence: TGTGCCAGCAGCTTAGGCCCGGAACGGGGGGGGCGCGGGTATTTT.

The chain uses TRBV2 and TRBJ1-2; no clear D gene. The CDR3 runs 14 residues. Per the germline V gene, CDR1 is SNHLY and CDR2 is FYNNEI. The germline V and J ends were trimmed by 3 bases and 4 bases, with 12 bases remaining between them. CDR3 in DNA: TGTGCCAGCAGTGAGAATAGTGAGAGCTATGGCTACACCTTC. The encoded protein is CASSENSESYGYTF. Looking up the rest from reference TRBV2 and TRBJ1-2 gives the full variable domain: EPEVTQTPSHQVTQMGQEVILRCVPISNHLYFYWYRQILGQKVEFLVSFYNNEISEKSEIFDDQFSVERPDGSNFTLKIRSTKLEDSAMYFCASSENSESYGYTFGSGTRLTVV.

The chain is built from TRBV6-1 and TRBJ2-1; D possibly matches TRBD1 or TRBD2 (9 bases each). Germline V gene sequence: CDR1 MNHNS, CDR2 SASEGT. There are 15 residues in the CDR3. Trimming removed 5 bases from V and 7 bases from J, with 18 bases in between. The CDR3 region has the DNA TGTGCCAGCAGTTTTAGCGGGGGACAGGGAAATGAGCAGTTCTTC. The encoded protein is CASSFSGGQGNEQFF.

The genes are TRBV7-2 and TRBJ1-6; D remains ambiguous. Per the germline V gene, CDR1 is SGHTA and CDR2 is FQGNSA. This CDR3 is 14 amino acids long. V lost 5 bases and J 10 bases, leaving 15 bases between the germline ends. CDR3 amino acids: CASSVPRKESPLHF. In DNA, the CDR3 is TGTGCCAGCAGCGTCCCCCGAAAGGAGTCACCCCTCCACTTT. Together with reference TRBV7-2 and TRBJ1-6, the CDR3 gives the full variable domain: GAGVSQSPSNKVTEKGKDVELRCDPISGHTALYWYRQSLGQGLEFLIYFQGNSAPDKSGLPSDRFSAERTGGSVSTLTIQRTQQEDSAVYLCASSVPRKESPLHFGNGTRLTVT.

This rearrangement joins TRBV7-2 to TRBJ2-7; tentatively, D is TRBD2 (5 bases). V lost 4 bases to trimming and J lost 5 bases, with 12 bases between them. Germline lookup yields CDR1 SGHTA and CDR2 FQGNSA. The CDR3 is made up of 13 amino acids. CDR3 region: CASSSERADEQYF. The CDR3 DNA reads as TGTGCCAGCAGCTCGGAGAGGGCCGACGAGCAGTACTTC. Using reference TRBV7-2 and TRBJ2-7 for the parts outside the CDR3, the full variable domain is GAGVSQSPSNKVTEKGKDVELRCDPISGHTALYWYRQSLGQGLEFLIYFQGNSAPDKSGLPSDRFSAERTGGSVSTLTIQRTQQEDSAVYLCASSSERADEQYFGPGTRLTVT.

J is TRBJ2-7 and V is TRBV5-1, with 8 nucleotides matching TRBD1. The CDR3 runs to 13 residues. J gave up 6 bases and V 3 bases, and 5 bases lay outside the gene matches. Germline lookup yields CDR1 SGHRS and CDR2 YFSETQ. The CDR3 loop reads CASSSGTGPEQYF. The CDR3 region has the DNA TGCGCCAGCAGCTCCGGGACAGGCCCCGAGCAGTACTTC.

The sample holds a few counts of this clone. The chain has TRBV7-9 and TRBJ2-2; D call uncertain. The V end was cut by 5 bases, the J end by 5 bases, with 12 bases between. From germline, CDR1 is SEHNR and CDR2 FQNEAQ (reference sequence). The CDR3 covers 14 residues. The CDR3 region has the DNA TGTGCCAGCAGCCTGCTGACATTTACCGGGGAGCTGTTTTTT. Protein sequence: CASSLLTFTGELFF.